This T cell receptor (beta chain) was captured by sequencing in a study of cytomegalovirus exposure and HLA in healthy donors. The study, taken as a whole, reports: The study put 150 or so TCR beta chains on its list as cytomegalovirus-associated.

The germline gives CDR1 MNHNS, CDR2 SASEGT. The CDR3 totals 12 residues. V was shortened by 2 bases and J by 5 bases, with 6 bases between the two germline ends. Assay used: immunoSEQ multiplex PCR; TCRdb lists only in-frame clones, some missing. The data show hundreds of thousands of clones, more than 85% seen once. About this clone: Its antigen remains unidentified.

V and J are TRBV6-1 and TRBJ1-2, with D unresolved. Material: PBMCs. This TCR derives from a man aged 18 to 29 in good health and CMV-seropositive. CDR3: CASSEIGYGYTF. The CDR3 bases are TGTGCCAGCAGTGAAATAGGGTATGGCTACACCTTC.